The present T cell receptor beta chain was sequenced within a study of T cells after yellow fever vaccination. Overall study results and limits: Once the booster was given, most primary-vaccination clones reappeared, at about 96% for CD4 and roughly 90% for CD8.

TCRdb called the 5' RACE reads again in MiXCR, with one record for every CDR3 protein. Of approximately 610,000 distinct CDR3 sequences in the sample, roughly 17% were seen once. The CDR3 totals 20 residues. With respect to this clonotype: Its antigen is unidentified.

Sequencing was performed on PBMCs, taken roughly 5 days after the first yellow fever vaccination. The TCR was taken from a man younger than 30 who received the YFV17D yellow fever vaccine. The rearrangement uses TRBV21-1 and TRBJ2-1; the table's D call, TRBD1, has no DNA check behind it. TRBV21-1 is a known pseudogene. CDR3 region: CASSKCPGRDKWSSYNEQFF. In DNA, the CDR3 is TGTGCCAGCAGCAAATGTCCCGGGAGGGATAAGTGGAGCTCCTACAATGAGCAGTTCTTC.